Listed below are T cell receptor beta chains from one sample, sequenced in a study of blood T cell repertoires in COVID-19. The table came from immunoSEQ multiplex PCR; TCRdb's copy has only in-frame clones and leaves some out. The sample has 55,000 to 70,000 clones; about 81% are singletons. Sequenced material: peripheral blood. The receptor set was obtained from a man aged 80 or over with acute or convalescent COVID-19. Both conserved end residues are part of each CDR3. D genes are given only for firm matches. Size is stated for part of the rows, as once, few or many counts, or as a class when the clone is expanded.

V	D	size	J	length	DNA	CDR3
TRBV5-3	NA	medium-sized	TRBJ1-4	15	TGTGCCAGAAGCAAATTCAGGGGCACTAATGAAAAACTGTTTTTT	CARSKFRGTNEKLFF
TRBV6-5	TRBD1	NA	TRBJ2-7	14	TGTGCCAGCAGCCCATGGGACAGCCTCTACGAGCAGTACTTC	CASSPWDSLYEQYF
TRBV7-2	NA	NA	TRBJ2-6	15	TGTGCCAGCAGCTTAGTAGGGGCTGGGGCCAACGTCCTGACTTTC	CASSLVGAGANVLTF
TRBV21-1	NA	once	TRBJ2-6	18	TGTGCTAGCAGCCGCCAGCGGGGAGGTTGCTCTGGGGCCAACGTCCTGACTTTC	CASSRQRGGCSGANVLTF
TRBV5-8	NA	NA	TRBJ2-1	15	TGTGCCAGCAGCCTTTCGGGACTGATCTACAATGAGCAGTTCTTC	CASSLSGLIYNEQFF
TRBV15	TRBD1	NA	TRBJ2-1	15	TGTGCCACCAGCAGCCACAGGGGGTCTTACAATGAGCAGTTCTTC	CATSSHRGSYNEQFF
TRBV9	NA	once	TRBJ2-3	16	TGTGCCAGCAGCCCCCTCGGAGGAGGGGGCACAGATACGCAGTATTTT	CASSPLGGGGTDTQYF
TRBV24-1	NA	NA	TRBJ2-3	14	TGTGCCACCAGTGAAGACAGGTTCACAGATACGCAGTATTTT	CATSEDRFTDTQYF
TRBV27	TRBD1	NA	TRBJ1-5	13	TGTGCCAGCAGTTTACACAGGGGCCAGCCCCAGCATTTT	CASSLHRGQPQHF
TRBV19	TRBD2	NA	TRBJ2-4	16	TGTGCCAGTAGTATGGGCGGGAGCTTGGCCAAAAACATTCAGTACTTC	CASSMGGSLAKNIQYF
TRBV7-2	NA	NA	TRBJ1-4	14	TGTGCCAGCAGCTTAGGGAGGGGTAATGAAAAACTGTTTTTT	CASSLGRGNEKLFF
TRBV5-1	TRBD1	NA	TRBJ1-1	15	TGCGCCAGCAGCTTGGACAGGGGGCTTAGAACTGAAGCTTTCTTT	CASSLDRGLRTEAFF
TRBV5-1	TRBD2	NA	TRBJ2-1	14	TGCGCCAGCAGCTCGACTAGCGGGAGGAATGAGCAGTTCTTC	CASSSTSGRNEQFF
TRBV3-1/TRBV3-2	NA	NA	TRBJ1-2	15	TGTGCCAGCAGCCAGAACAGGGCCGGTGGCTATGGCTACACCTTC	CASSQNRAGGYGYTF
TRBV4-3	NA	NA	TRBJ1-5	15	TGCGCCAGCAGCCAAGAACAGGGTGGGGATCAGCCCCAGCATTTT	CASSQEQGGDQPQHF
TRBV9	NA	NA	TRBJ2-1	15	TGTGCCAGCAGCGTAGACGGGAGTGCCTACAATGAGCAGTTCTTC	CASSVDGSAYNEQFF
TRBV5-1	NA	NA	TRBJ2-7	14	TGCGCCAGCAGCTTCGGAAGCGGCGCGTACGAGCAGTACTTC	CASSFGSGAYEQYF
TRBV7-3	NA	NA	TRBJ2-1	17	TGTGCCAGCAGCCCCCATCCTGGGTGGAGCTCCTACAATGAGCAGTTCTTC	CASSPHPGWSSYNEQFF
TRBV30	TRBD1	NA	TRBJ2-3	12	TGTGCCTGGGGACAGGGGACAGATACGCAGTATTTT	CAWGQGTDTQYF
TRBV7-3	TRBD1	once	TRBJ1-1	15	TGTGCCAGCAGTCGGACAGGGGGCCCTTCGGGTGAAGCTTTCTTT	CASSRTGGPSGEAFF
TRBV7-2	TRBD2	NA	TRBJ2-1	15	TGTGCCAGCAGCTCAGGACTAGCGGGGTCGGATGAGCAGTTCTTC	CASSSGLAGSDEQFF
TRBV29-1	NA	NA	TRBJ2-7	11	TGCAGCGGCGGGTCAGACTACGAGCAGTACTTC	CSGGSDYEQYF
TRBV27	TRBD2	once	TRBJ2-1	17	TGTGCCAGCAGTCTCCTTGCTGGACTAGCGGGAGTTAATGAGCAGTTCTTC	CASSLLAGLAGVNEQFF
TRBV2	TRBD1	NA	TRBJ2-7	15	TGTGCCAGCAGTGATCCCCGACAGGGTAACTACGAGCAGTACTTC	CASSDPRQGNYEQYF
TRBV5-5	TRBD1	NA	TRBJ2-7	14	TGTGCCAGCAGCTTATCCAGGGGGCTAAGCGAGCAGTACTTC	CASSLSRGLSEQYF
TRBV10-3	NA	NA	TRBJ1-3	15	TGTGCCATCAGGGATACCGCAGGAGGGGGAAACACCATATATTTT	CAIRDTAGGGNTIYF
TRBV21-1	NA	NA	TRBJ2-1	16	TGTGCCAGCAGCAATAGGACTAGCGGGAGTTCTGTTGAGCAGTTCTTC	CASSNRTSGSSVEQFF
TRBV3-1/TRBV3-2	TRBD1	NA	TRBJ1-1	14	TGTGCCAGCAGCCACCTGGACAGGGGGCGCGGGGCTTTCTTT	CASSHLDRGRGAFF
TRBV11-2	TRBD1	NA	TRBJ1-4	15	TGTGCCAGCAGCTTTGGGACAGGGATTAATGAAAAACTGTTTTTT	CASSFGTGINEKLFF
TRBV2	TRBD2	NA	TRBJ2-1	14	TGTGCCAGCAGTCGACTAGCGGGGGCCAATGAGCAGTTCTTC	CASSRLAGANEQFF
TRBV28	TRBD1	NA	TRBJ2-5	13	TGTGCCAGCAGTCACAGGGGGCAGGAGACCCAGTACTTC	CASSHRGQETQYF
TRBV14	NA	NA	TRBJ2-3	16	TGTGCCAGCAGCCCTTACAACCCGGGGGGCGCAGATACGCAGTATTTT	CASSPYNPGGADTQYF
TRBV6-4	NA	once	TRBJ1-1	14	TGTGCCAGCAGTGACGGGGGGGGATGGACTGAAGCTTTCTTT	CASSDGGGWTEAFF
TRBV10-3	NA	NA	TRBJ2-3	13	TGTGCCATCAGGGAGACAGACACAGATACGCAGTATTTT	CAIRETDTDTQYF
TRBV7-2	NA	once	TRBJ1-4	15	TGTGCCAGCAGCCCAACGGGGGGCACTAATGAAAAACTGTTTTTT	CASSPTGGTNEKLFF
TRBV29-1	NA	NA	TRBJ1-2	13	TGCAGCGCTGGGGGGGCGTTTAACTATGGCTACACCTTC	CSAGGAFNYGYTF
TRBV5-1	TRBD2	NA	TRBJ2-7	15	TGCGCCAGCAGCTTGGTACTAGCGGGAGTGCCCGAGCAGTACTTC	CASSLVLAGVPEQYF
TRBV9	TRBD2	NA	TRBJ2-2	15	TGTGCCAGCAGCGTGACCGGGAGGGCCGCCGGGGAGCTGTTTTTT	CASSVTGRAAGELFF
TRBV5-6	TRBD2	NA	TRBJ2-5	15	TGTGCCAGCAGCTTACTAGCGGGGAGCCAAGAGACCCAGTACTTC	CASSLLAGSQETQYF
TRBV6-2/TRBV6-3	TRBD2	NA	TRBJ2-3	15	TGTGCCAGCAGCCCACGGGAGGGGAATGATAATACGCAGTATTTT	CASSPREGNDNTQYF
TRBV7-2	NA	once	TRBJ2-1	13	TGTGCCAGCAGCTCCTCGGGTTTGAGTGAGCAGTTCTTC	CASSSSGLSEQFF
TRBV19	NA	NA	TRBJ1-2	10	TGTGCCACTAATAACTATGGCTACACCTTC	CATNNYGYTF
TRBV28	TRBD2	NA	TRBJ2-7	14	TGTGCCAGCAGTTTAGGACTAGCCGCCTACGAGCAGTACTTC	CASSLGLAAYEQYF
TRBV3-1/TRBV3-2	TRBD1	NA	TRBJ1-2	16	TGTGCCAGCAGTCTGCAGGGGGCTTCACTTAACTATGGCTACACCTTC	CASSLQGASLNYGYTF
TRBV13	NA	once	TRBJ2-1	16	TGTGCCAGCAGCTTAGGGGGCGGGACTCAAGACAATGAGCAGTTCTTC	CASSLGGGTQDNEQFF